The TCR beta chain described here comes from a study of human T cells and chemical hapten exposure (dated by TCRdb to 2020 to 2023). About the study as a whole: For sensitization, 2% DPC in acetone was applied to a 2 cm by 2 cm area of upper inner arm skin. Throughout the study period of about 23 weeks, patients also received therapeutic DPC doses to the scalp every week. Patch testing was done on the upper back using Finn chambers containing 0.01% DPC, and results were scored after 6 days according to International Contact Dermatitis Research Group standards. The patient cohort, mostly female, included alopecia areata with under or over 50% scalp involvement, alopecia totalis and alopecia universalis. The libraries were sequenced as a pool, and the TCR yield per sample differed mostly because of small variations in library volumes within the pool. This study followed changes in the peripheral blood TCR repertoire in vivo during primary and secondary sensitization of alopecia patients to the hapten diphenylcyclopropenone (DPC). Blood samples were taken from patients before sensitization (week 0) and then at 2, 6 and about 24 weeks after DPC sensitization. Some 29 alopecia patients gave blood for TCR sequencing at one to four time points (pre-sensitization, 2, 6 and 24 weeks).

Points on this clonotype: Its recognized antigen is unknown. No base quality information exists; no much larger clone differs at one position.

General findings and caveats noted by the study authors: Because all patients had alopecia, a presumed autoimmune disease, the immune response of the patients might differ from that of healthy individuals. Significantly more large CDR3 similarity clusters were formed by expanded TCRs than by pre-sensitization or healthy control sets, consistent with antigen-driven responses. Patch test score was positively correlated with the number of PT1 expanded TCRs, with significance at thresholds 8, 16 and 32 but not at 4. DPC sensitization did not change the number of TCRs with a frequency above 1 in 1000, and there was no evidence of changes in global repertoire structure. Repeated subsampling changed both the strength of the expansion versus patch-test correlation and the threshold at which the correlation became significant.

Including the terminal cysteine and phenylalanine, the CDR3 comprises 16 residues. The only DNA kept is the CDR3, 48 bases in frame from the first base. Trimmed from V: 2 bases; trimmed from J: 9 bases; junction bases lacking a gene match: 12. The germline V gene sets CDR1 to SGHTA and CDR2 to FQGNSA. This specimen's time point label, interpreted: patch test 1, 2 weeks after DPC sensitization. The intended sense of this specimen's treatment or condition label: therapeutic diphenylcyclopropenone sensitization with weekly scalp DPC. At every patch-test visit, the blood draw took place before the patch test was put on. Eligible patients were aged 18 to 70, diagnosed with alopecia, deemed suitable for DPC therapy, and excluded if pregnant. Total RNA was extracted from unfractionated whole blood collected in Tempus Blood RNA tubes. The method was RACE. Instrument on record: NextSeq 500. During library preparation, unique molecular identifiers were attached to individual cDNA molecules so that TCRs could be counted in a quantitative, reproducible way. From each blood RNA sample, both TCR alpha and TCR beta chains were sequenced. The study's own analysis went as follows. Samples had a median of roughly 99,000 TCRs, with a range from about 23,224 to 750,000. V, J and CDR3 annotation of the TCR reads was performed with the Decombinator software suite. For the PS versus PT1 abundance plots, all samples were subsampled to the same number of TCRs (28,000). Expanded TCRs were defined as absent before sensitization and observed at least eight times at the 2-week time point. TCRdb ran its own pipeline on the public reads, namely fastp trimming at Q25 and MiXCR clone calling, and kept in-frame beta chains. Records with the same CDR3 protein are collapsed into one entry carrying the most frequent genes and DNA. It is TCRdb's table, rather than the study itself, that gives the V and J calls and clone size. This sample comprises around 380,000 distinct CDR3 sequences, approximately 5% of them detected only once. The leading ten clones occupy about 2.2% of the sample.

This TCR was sampled from a woman in her fifties or sixties with alopecia areata. Some clones in this sample may be carry-over from other donors' samples. Rearrangement joined TRBV7-2 to TRBJ1-1; 10 middle bases align to TRBD1. Sequences were derived from whole blood, sampled in connection with sensitization to the hapten diphenylcyclopropenone (DPC). The DNA reads as follows: TGTGCCAGCAGCTTAAGGGGGACAGGGGAAGGGATTAAAGCTTTCTTT. This translates into CASSLRGTGEGIKAFF. With the portions outside the CDR3 filled from the reference TRBV7-2 and TRBJ1-1 genes, the complete variable region becomes GAGVSQSPSNKVTEKGKDVELRCDPISGHTALYWYRQSLGQGLEFLIYFQGNSAPDKSGLPSDRFSAERTGGSVSTLTIQRTQQEDSAVYLCASSLRGTGEGIKAFFGQGTRLTVV.